The present T cell receptor (beta chain) was sequenced within a study of read filtering for tumor transcriptome and immune sequencing. As for the study in general: Among patients, 17 were male and more than 12 female, aged roughly 40 to 90 (mean about 69). DNase treatment preceded whole-transcriptome library preparation. Revised staging placed roughly 8 patients in R-ISS I, 15 to 20 in II, roughly 7 in III.

Findings and limits, study-wide: IR-seq and RNA-seq agreed better without single-read clonotypes.

From roughly 400 ng of RNA, a library with molecular barcoded alpha/delta and beta/gamma adaptors was made. Each CDR3 protein is one row after TCRdb ran MiXCR on the reads. The sample carries about 39,000 distinct CDR3 sequences, about 13% recorded once. This clonotype showed up just once. Antigen: not known. A far larger clone is one nucleotide away, so this likely arose from a read error. CDR1 and CDR2 (germline): SGHTA, FQGTGA. The CDR3 length is 15 residues. V lost 2 bases and J lost 6, with 14 bases in between. The chain links TRBV7-3 to TRBJ2-1; D gene uncertain. Material: a population of CD138-negative cells sorted from bone marrow. The clonotype originates from a donor at least 40 years old with multiple myeloma. The CDR3 coding sequence is TGTGCCAGCAGCTTAGTATCCGGATTCTGCAATGAGCAGTTCTTC. Its translation is CASSLVSGFCNEQFF.